This T cell receptor (beta chain) was observed in a study of blood T cell repertoires in COVID-19. Background on the study: The United States, Italy and Spain provided the acute and convalescent COVID-19 samples. T cells, B-cell-depleted T cells, or PBMCs supplied cDNA or gDNA.

V lost 2 bases to trimming and J lost 0 bases, with 5 bases between them. CDR1 and CDR2 from the germline V gene are SSHAT and FNYEAQ (reference sequence). The CDR3 is 13 amino acids. The Seattle patients, enrolled during active infection, were followed longitudinally. Profiling relied on immunoSEQ multiplex PCR, and the TCRdb table lists in-frame clones only, not all of them. The table shows 300,000 to 350,000 clones, with about 87% occurring only once. This TCR came from a woman aged 45-65 years with COVID-19, enrolled during active disease. V is TRBV7-7 and J is TRBJ2-7; tentative D call: TRBD1 (5 bases). The sequenced material came from peripheral blood. CDR3 DNA sequence: TGTGCCAGCAGCTTAAGGGGCTCCTACGAGCAGTACTTC. Protein: CASSLRGSYEQYF.